This entry describes one TCR beta chain. This specimen comes from a study of chronic HIV infection and antiretroviral therapy. Trimming left V 0 bases short and J 2 bases short, with 11 bases between. The CDR3 is 16 residues long. The germline CDR1 and CDR2 sequences are MNHEY and SVGAGI. One entry per CDR3 protein results from TCRdb running MiXCR on the 5' RACE reads. The sample has more than 30,000 distinct CDR3 sequences, more than 7.5% seen once. The chain couples TRBV6-5 to TRBJ1-3, with D perhaps TRBD1 (6 bases). The receptor was isolated from an adult who had HIV and had not received antiretroviral therapy, or was an uninfected healthy control (not recorded which). The sequenced sample consisted of peripheral blood. CDR3 in DNA: TGTGCCAGCAGTTACTCGGTGGCAGGGGCTGGAAACACCATATATTTT. This codes for CASSYSVAGAGNTIYF.